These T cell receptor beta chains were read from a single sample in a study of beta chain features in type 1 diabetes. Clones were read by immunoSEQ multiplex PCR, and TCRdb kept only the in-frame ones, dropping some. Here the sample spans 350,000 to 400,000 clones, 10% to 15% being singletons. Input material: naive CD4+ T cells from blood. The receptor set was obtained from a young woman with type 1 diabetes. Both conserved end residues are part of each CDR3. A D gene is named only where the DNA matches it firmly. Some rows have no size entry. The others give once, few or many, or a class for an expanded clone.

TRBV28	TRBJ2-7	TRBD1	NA	CASAGQGGEQYF	TGTGCCAGTGCAGGACAGGGTGGCGAGCAGTACTTC
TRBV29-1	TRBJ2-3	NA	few	CSVAPGTDTQYF	TGCAGCGTTGCGCCAGGGACAGATACGCAGTATTTT
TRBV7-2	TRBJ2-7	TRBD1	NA	CASSSPDREAYEQYF	TGTGCCAGCAGCTCTCCCGACAGGGAAGCCTACGAGCAGTACTTC
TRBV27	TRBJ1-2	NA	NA	CASSSAGANYGYTF	TGTGCCAGCAGCTCGGCAGGGGCGAACTATGGCTACACCTTC
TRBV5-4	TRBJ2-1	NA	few	CASSSGSRSRYNEQFF	TGTGCCAGCAGCTCCGGGAGCCGATCGCGCTACAATGAGCAGTTCTTC
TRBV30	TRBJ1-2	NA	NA	CAWRGGSGDHNGYTF	TGTGCCTGGAGGGGGGGTTCGGGGGACCATAATGGCTACACCTTC
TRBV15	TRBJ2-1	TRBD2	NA	CATSPLGGDLDRGNEQFF	TGTGCCACCAGCCCCCTGGGGGGGGATTTGGATCGGGGCAATGAGCAGTTCTTC
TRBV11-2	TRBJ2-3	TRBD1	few	CASSSGTGPDTQYF	TGTGCCAGCAGCTCGGGGACAGGCCCAGATACGCAGTATTTT
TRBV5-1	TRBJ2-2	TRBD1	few	CASSQGAGELFF	TGCGCCAGCTCACAGGGGGCCGGGGAGCTGTTTTTT
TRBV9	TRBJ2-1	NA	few	CASSQTSTRGYNEQFF	TGTGCCAGCAGCCAAACTAGTACCCGTGGCTACAATGAGCAGTTCTTC
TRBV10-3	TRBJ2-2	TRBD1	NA	CASRRGTGDTGELFF	TGTGCCAGCCGTCGAGGGACAGGGGATACCGGGGAGCTGTTTTTT
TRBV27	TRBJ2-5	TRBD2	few	CASSPWTRGETQYF	TGTGCCAGCAGTCCCTGGACTAGAGGAGAGACCCAGTACTTC
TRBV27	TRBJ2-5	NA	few	CASSYRGETQYF	TGTGCCAGCAGTTATCGGGGGGAGACCCAGTACTTC
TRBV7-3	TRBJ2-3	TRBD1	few	CASSDTGTGTDTQYF	TGTGCCAGCAGCGACACCGGGACAGGCACAGATACGCAGTATTTT
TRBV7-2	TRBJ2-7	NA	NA	CASSSSPHEQYF	TGTGCCAGCAGCTCTAGCCCCCACGAGCAGTACTTC
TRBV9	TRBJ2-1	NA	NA	CASSVRWTGYNEQFF	TGTGCCAGCAGCGTACGGTGGACGGGATACAATGAGCAGTTCTTC
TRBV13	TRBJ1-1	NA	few	CASRGSGTEAFF	TGTGCCAGCCGGGGTTCAGGCACTGAAGCTTTCTTT
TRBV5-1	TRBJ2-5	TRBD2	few	CASSLAFSGGAQETQYF	TGCGCCAGCAGCTTGGCTTTTAGCGGGGGGGCCCAAGAGACCCAGTACTTC
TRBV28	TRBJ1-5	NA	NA	CASSYNPWRLGGSSNQPQHF	TGTGCCAGCAGCTATAACCCCTGGCGTCTCGGAGGGAGCAGCAATCAGCCCCAGCATTTT
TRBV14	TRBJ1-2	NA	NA	CASSQGRRGRYGYTF	TGTGCCAGCAGCCAAGGGCGAAGGGGTCGGTATGGCTACACCTTC
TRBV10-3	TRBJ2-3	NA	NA	CAIGGKVGDTQYF	TGTGCCATCGGGGGGAAGGTTGGCGATACGCAGTATTTT
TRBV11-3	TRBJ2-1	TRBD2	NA	CASSLDTSGARNEQFF	TGTGCCAGCAGCTTAGATACTAGCGGGGCGCGCAATGAGCAGTTCTTC
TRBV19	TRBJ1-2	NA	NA	CASSFDSSYGYTF	TGTGCCAGTAGTTTCGACTCAAGCTATGGCTACACCTTC
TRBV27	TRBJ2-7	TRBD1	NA	CASSGYDRVSYEQYF	TGTGCCAGCAGTGGATATGACAGGGTTAGCTACGAGCAGTACTTC
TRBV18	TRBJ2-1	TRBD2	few	CASSPISGRDYNEQFF	TGTGCCAGCTCACCAATAAGCGGGAGGGATTACAATGAGCAGTTCTTC
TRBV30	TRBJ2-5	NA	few	CAWSVPGSFGETQYF	TGTGCCTGGAGTGTACCAGGATCGTTTGGGGAGACCCAGTACTTC
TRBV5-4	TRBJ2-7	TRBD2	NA	CASRSSGSYEQYF	TGTGCCAGCAGATCTAGCGGGAGCTACGAGCAGTACTTC
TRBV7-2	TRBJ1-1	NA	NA	CASSLVAGNTEAFF	TGTGCCAGCAGCTTAGTTGCAGGGAACACTGAAGCTTTCTTT
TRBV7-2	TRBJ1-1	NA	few	CASSYDRTFTEAFF	TGTGCCAGCAGCTACGACAGGACCTTCACTGAAGCTTTCTTT
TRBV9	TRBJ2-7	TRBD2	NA	CASSVGLLAGGKAYEQYF	TGTGCCAGCAGCGTAGGTCTTTTAGCGGGAGGGAAGGCCTACGAGCAGTACTTC
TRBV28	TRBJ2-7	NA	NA	CASREGTFEQYF	TGTGCCAGCAGAGAAGGGACTTTCGAGCAGTACTTC
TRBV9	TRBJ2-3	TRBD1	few	CASSSRTGIYTDTQYF	TGTGCCAGCAGCTCACGGACAGGGATTTACACAGATACGCAGTATTTT
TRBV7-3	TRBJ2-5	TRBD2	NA	CASSLNAGGETQYF	TGTGCCAGCAGCTTAAATGCGGGAGGAGAGACCCAGTACTTC
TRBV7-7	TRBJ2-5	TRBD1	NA	CASSSVGQGRETQYF	TGTGCCAGCAGCTCAGTTGGACAGGGACGGGAGACCCAGTACTTC
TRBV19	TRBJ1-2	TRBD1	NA	CATTGTVEHGYTF	TGTGCCACCACCGGGACAGTCGAGCATGGCTACACCTTC
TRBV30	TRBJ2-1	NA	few	CAWVQGYEQFF	TGTGCCTGGGTACAGGGTTATGAGCAGTTCTTC
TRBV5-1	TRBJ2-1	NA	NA	CASSLALGEQFF	TGCGCCAGCAGCTTGGCCCTCGGTGAGCAGTTCTTC
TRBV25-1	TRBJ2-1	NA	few	CASSGPGLNNEQFF	TGTGCCAGCAGTGGTCCGGGACTTAACAATGAGCAGTTCTTC
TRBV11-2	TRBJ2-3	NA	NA	CASSTERLNTQYF	TGTGCCAGCAGCACCGAACGACTTAACACGCAGTATTTT
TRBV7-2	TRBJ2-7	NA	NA	CASSPGRDYEQYF	TGTGCCAGCAGCCCCGGCCGGGACTACGAGCAGTACTTC
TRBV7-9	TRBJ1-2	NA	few	CASIQSGDGYTF	TGTGCCAGCATCCAGTCCGGGGATGGCTACACCTTC
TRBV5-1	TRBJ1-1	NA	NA	CASSLSPVDTEAFF	TGCGCCAGCAGCTTGTCTCCGGTGGACACTGAAGCTTTCTTT
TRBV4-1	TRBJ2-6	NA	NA	CASSQEESTSGANVLTF	TGCGCCAGCAGCCAAGAGGAGTCCACCTCTGGGGCCAACGTCCTGACTTTC